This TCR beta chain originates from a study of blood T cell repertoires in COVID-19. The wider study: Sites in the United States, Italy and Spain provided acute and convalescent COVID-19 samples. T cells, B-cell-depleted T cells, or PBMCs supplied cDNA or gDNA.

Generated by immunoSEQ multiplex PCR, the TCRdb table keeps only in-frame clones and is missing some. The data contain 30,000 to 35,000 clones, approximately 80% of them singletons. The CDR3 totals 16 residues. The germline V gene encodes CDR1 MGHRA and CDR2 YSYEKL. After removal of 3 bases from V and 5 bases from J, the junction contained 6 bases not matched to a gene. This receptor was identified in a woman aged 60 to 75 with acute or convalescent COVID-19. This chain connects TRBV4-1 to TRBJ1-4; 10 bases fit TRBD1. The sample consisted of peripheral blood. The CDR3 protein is CASSQPPGQGNEKLFF. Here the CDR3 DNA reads TGCGCCAGCAGCCAGCCTCCGGGACAGGGGAATGAAAAACTGTTTTTT.